The 31 T cell receptor beta chains presented below share a single source sample, sequenced in a study of CD49a tissue-resident CD8 T cells in human skin. Some clones are missing from TCRdb's copy, which holds only in-frame ones; the method was immunoSEQ multiplex PCR. The sample has 1,300 to 1,500 clones, around two thirds seen once. The material sequenced was CLA- CD8+ effector memory T cells sorted from blood. The receptors were gathered from a human donor in good health.

This chain uses TRBV27 with TRBJ2-1; D gene unclear. V shed 3 bases and J shed 0 bases, with 9 bases lying between them. The CDR3 spans 15 residues. CDR1 and CDR2 (germline): MNHEY, SMNVEV (reference sequence). The CDR3 DNA reads TGTGCCAGCAGTTTCTTACCGAGCTCCTACAATGAGCAGTTCTTC. Its translation is CASSFLPSSYNEQFF.

This clone was counted only a few times. J is TRBJ2-1 and V is TRBV27; 7 bases are a match to TRBD2. V lost 6 bases to trimming and J lost 2 bases; unmatched junction nucleotides: 7. This CDR3 is built from 15 residues. The germline V gene has CDR1 MNHEY and CDR2 SMNVEV (reference sequence). The DNA for the CDR3 is TGTGCCAGCAGACTGGAGAGCGGGGCCTACAATGAGCAGTTCTTC. Encoded protein: CASRLESGAYNEQFF.

The gene calls are TRBV7-9 and TRBJ1-6; maybe TRBD1 (5 bases). The V end was cut by 5 bases, the J end by 4 bases, with 18 bases between. The CDR3 spans 17 residues. Germline loops: CDR1 SEHNR, CDR2 FQNEAQ (reference sequence). The CDR3 spells CASSQPSTQGYNSPLHF. The CDR3 DNA is TGTGCCAGCAGCCAACCATCGACGCAGGGTTATAATTCACCCCTCCACTTT.

The V call is TRBV13, the J call TRBJ2-7; D ambiguous. Germline CDR1 and CDR2: PRHDT and FYEKMQ (reference sequence). Trimming removed 1 base at V and 0 bases at J, with 10 bases between. The CDR3 has 15 amino acids. DNA for the CDR3: TGTGCCAGCAGCTTAGAGGCAGGCAGCTCCTACGAGCAGTACTTC. Its translation is CASSLEAGSSYEQYF.

The rearrangement links TRBV9 to TRBJ2-1, with D possibly being TRBD2 (6 bases). The length of the CDR3 is 15 residues. Germline CDR1 is SGDLS and CDR2 is YYNGEE. V gave up 0 bases and J gave up 3 bases, with 10 bases separating them. The CDR3 region is CASSVGSGVYNEQFF. In DNA form, the CDR3 reads TGTGCCAGCAGCGTAGGTAGCGGAGTCTACAATGAGCAGTTCTTC.

This chain joins TRBV28 and TRBJ2-7; 9 positions match TRBD1. CDR1 and CDR2 (germline): MDHEN, SYDVKM. V gave up 7 bases and J gave up 4 bases; unmatched junction bases: 8. There are 14 residues in the CDR3. The CDR3 is CASNPTGGAYEQYF. The CDR3 region has the DNA TGTGCCAGCAACCCGACAGGGGGAGCATACGAGCAGTACTTC.

This clone occurred once. This chain connects TRBV5-1 to TRBJ2-7; a possible D gene is TRBD1 (5 bases). The CDR3 covers 13 residues. Germline CDR1 and CDR2: SGHRS and YFSETQ. Trimming shortened V by 7 bases and J by 1 base, and 12 bases separated the two germline ends. For the CDR3, the DNA is TGCGCCAGCGGCCTCACAGGTTCCTACGAGCAGTACTTC. Amino acids: CASGLTGSYEQYF.

The CDR3 sequence is CASSEQGVDYSGANVLTF. In DNA, the CDR3 is TGTGCCAGCAGCGAACAGGGGGTGGACTACTCTGGGGCCAACGTCCTGACTTTC. The V call is TRBV6-1, the J call TRBJ2-6, with 8 bases lining up with TRBD1. This CDR3 spans 18 amino acids. The V segment lost 6 bases and the J segment 0 bases; nucleotides outside the gene matches: 10. The germline V gene encodes CDR1 MNHNS and CDR2 SASEGT.

The chain links TRBV29-1 to TRBJ2-7; no clear D gene. CDR1 is SQVTM, CDR2 ANQGSEA, per germline. CDR3 size: 11 residues. V was shortened by 4 bases and J by 6 bases, with 10 bases between the two germline ends. The CDR3 sequence: CSVGGGPEQYF. CDR3 nucleotides: TGCAGCGTTGGCGGCGGTCCCGAGCAGTACTTC.

V and J are TRBV5-6 and TRBJ2-1; 14 nucleotides agree with TRBD2. Germline V gene lookup returns CDR1 SGHDT and CDR2 YYEEEE. The V segment lost 4 bases and the J segment 10 bases; nucleotides outside the gene matches: 7. This CDR3 has 15 amino acids. The CDR3 bases are TGTGCCAGCAGCGGGGGACTAGCGGGAGACAGCGAGCAGTTCTTC. Translation gives CASSGGLAGDSEQFF.

This sequence joins TRBV28 and TRBJ1-5; D ambiguous. V lost 5 bases and J 0 bases, leaving 14 bases between the germline ends. This CDR3 is built from 16 residues. CDR1 and CDR2 (germline): MDHEN, SYDVKM. The CDR3 loop is CASSPLPDYSNQPQHF. CDR3 DNA sequence: TGTGCCAGCAGTCCCCTTCCCGACTATAGCAATCAGCCCCAGCATTTT. Variable domain in full (rest from reference TRBV28 and TRBJ1-5): DVKVTQSSRYLVKRTGEKVFLECVQDMDHENMFWYRQDPGLGLRLIYFSYDVKMKEKGDIPEGYSVSREKKERFSLILESASTNQTSMYLCASSPLPDYSNQPQHFGDGTRLSIL.

This clone was picked up a small number of times. The CDR3 region is CASSDLSSGDTDTQYF. CDR3 DNA: TGTGCCAGCAGTGACTTGTCTAGCGGAGACACAGATACGCAGTATTTT. This sequence joins TRBV6-4 and TRBJ2-3; TRBD2 matches 7 bases. V lost 1 base, J lost 2 bases, and 6 bases stayed unmatched. The CDR3 runs to 16 residues. Germline CDR1 is MRHNA and CDR2 is SNTAGT.

The genes are TRBV28 and TRBJ2-5, with D possibly matching TRBD2 (6 bases). V was cut by 3 bases and J by 5 bases, with 16 bases left in between. Germline V gene lookup returns CDR1 MDHEN and CDR2 SYDVKM. This CDR3 contains 15 residues. The CDR3 here is CASSLGEGTAETQYF. The DNA for the CDR3 is TGTGCCAGCAGTTTGGGTGAGGGGACTGCCGAGACCCAGTACTTC.

In this sample, this clone turned up once. This rearrangement joins TRBV21-1 to TRBJ1-2; TRBD1, as called in the table, went unchecked against the DNA. TRBV21-1 is assigned pseudogene status. This CDR3 contains 16 residues. Written as DNA, the CDR3 is TGTGCCAGCAGTGTTTCGCGCTACAGAAAGACCTATGGCTACACCTTC. This gives the protein CASSVSRYRKTYGYTF.

CDR3 in amino acids: CASSDRGSDTEAFF. In nucleotides, the CDR3 is TGTGCCAGCAGCGACAGGGGATCGGACACTGAAGCTTTCTTT. The rearrangement links TRBV11-3 to TRBJ1-1, with 8 nucleotides matching TRBD1. Trimming removed 5 bases from V and 3 bases from J; junction bases left unmatched: 5. The CDR3 is made up of 14 amino acids. Germline lookup yields CDR1 SGHNT and CDR2 YENEEA. Full variable domain (rest looked up from reference TRBV11-3 and TRBJ1-1): EAGVVQSPRYKIIEKKQPVAFWCNPISGHNTLYWYLQNLGQGPELLIRYENEEAVDDSQLPKDRFSAERLKGVDSTLKIQPAELGDSAVYLCASSDRGSDTEAFFGQGTRLTVV.

This chain connects TRBV28 to TRBJ2-2; TRBD1 agrees at 8 bases. The CDR3 has 17 amino acids. CDR1 is MDHEN, CDR2 SYDVKM, per germline. V lost 7 bases, J lost 2 bases, and 12 bases stayed unmatched. The CDR3 sequence is CASKTPLDRENTGELFF. For the CDR3, the DNA is TGTGCCAGCAAAACCCCCTTGGACAGGGAAAACACCGGGGAGCTGTTTTTT.

This sequence joins TRBV15 and TRBJ2-6; the D gene is possibly TRBD2 (6 bases). CDR1 LNHNV and CDR2 YYDKDF come from the germline V gene (reference sequence). V was shortened by 0 bases and J by 1 base, with 7 bases between the two germline ends. CDR3 length: 16 amino acids. The CDR3, as DNA: TGTGCCACCAGCAGAGATCGGGGGTCTGGGGCCAACGTCCTGACTTTC. Its translation is CATSRDRGSGANVLTF.

This clone ranks as medium-sized. This rearrangement joins TRBV7-9 to TRBJ2-7; D may be TRBD1 (6 bases). With 5 bases removed from V and 5 bases from J, the gap between germline ends came to 19 bases. The CDR3 spans 15 residues. From germline, CDR1 is SEHNR and CDR2 FQNEAQ (reference sequence). The CDR3 nucleotides read TGTGCCAGCAGCCACGAAGGGGGTAGTTTAGACGAGCAGTACTTC. This translates into CASSHEGGSLDEQYF. The full variable domain, rest sourced from reference TRBV7-9 and TRBJ2-7, is DTGVSQNPRHKITKRGQNVTFRCDPISEHNRLYWYRQTLGQGPEFLTYFQNEAQLEKSRLLSDRFSAERPKGSFSTLEIQRTEQGDSAMYLCASSHEGGSLDEQYFGPGTRLTVT.

The CDR3 loop reads CASSFQRQGAQYEQYF. The CDR3 DNA reads TGTGCCAGCAGTTTCCAAAGACAGGGGGCGCAGTACGAGCAGTACTTC. This chain links TRBV6-5 with TRBJ2-7, with TRBD1 identical over 10 bases. This CDR3 contains 16 residues. V lost 4 bases, J lost 4 bases, and 10 bases stayed unmatched. Germline CDR1 reads MNHEY; CDR2 reads SVGAGI.

V is TRBV29-1 and J is TRBJ1-1; TRBD1 aligns across 9 bases. V shed 6 bases, J shed 5 bases, and the junction held 7 bases outside the gene matches. The CDR3 runs to 13 residues. Germline loops: CDR1 SQVTM, CDR2 ANQGSEA. CDR3 nucleotides: TGCAGCGTCCGACAGGGGGAGGGAACTGAAGCTTTCTTT. Protein: CSVRQGEGTEAFF. Together with reference TRBV29-1 and TRBJ1-1, the CDR3 gives the full variable domain: SAVISQKPSRDICQRGTSLTIQCQVDSQVTMMFWYRQQPGQSLTLIATANQGSEATYESGFVIDKFPISRPNLTFSTLTVSNMSPEDSSIYLCSVRQGEGTEAFFGQGTRLTVV.

J is TRBJ2-1 and V is TRBV15; D unclear. CDR3 length equals 12 residues. V lost 8 bases, J lost 5 bases, and 10 bases lay in between. CDR1 is LNHNV and CDR2 is YYDKDF in the germline V gene (reference sequence). This CDR3 reads CATLDSNNEQFF. The CDR3 DNA is TGTGCCACCCTAGACTCTAACAATGAGCAGTTCTTC.

A remark on this clone: Relative to the germline gene, one junction end is altered; a read error may explain this. The CDR3 nucleotides are TGTGCCAGCAGTGAAGTGGGGACAGGATCCTCCGAGCAGTACTTC. Amino acid sequence: CASSEVGTGSSEQYF. The chain is built from TRBV6-1 and TRBJ2-7; TRBD1 agrees at 8 bases. The CDR3 length is 15 residues. Germline values: CDR1 MNHNS, CDR2 SASEGT.

This clone was detected once. The rearrangement uses TRBV28 and TRBJ2-1, with 8 bases lining up with TRBD2. The CDR3 consists of 15 residues. Germline V lookup: CDR1 MDHEN, CDR2 SYDVKM. Trimming took 2 bases from V and 4 from J; bases not matched to a gene: 4. CDR3 coding DNA: TGTGCCAGCAGTTTACAGGGACTAGATTACAATGAGCAGTTCTTC. Its protein is CASSLQGLDYNEQFF. Drawing the rest from reference TRBV28 and TRBJ2-1, the complete variable domain is DVKVTQSSRYLVKRTGEKVFLECVQDMDHENMFWYRQDPGLGLRLIYFSYDVKMKEKGDIPEGYSVSREKKERFSLILESASTNQTSMYLCASSLQGLDYNEQFFGPGTRLTVL.

The chain employs TRBV25-1 and TRBJ2-7; 8 nucleotides line up with TRBD1. CDR3 length equals 12 residues. The germline V gene has CDR1 MGHDK and CDR2 SYGVNS. V dropped 11 bases and J dropped 4; count of bases not matched to a gene: 7. CDR3 sequence: CASGQGAYEQYF. The CDR3 DNA follows: TGTGCCTCAGGTCAGGGGGCGTACGAGCAGTACTTC.

This clone was detected only a few times. This rearrangement joins TRBV28 to TRBJ2-2, with a possible D match to TRBD1 (6 bases). Germline V gene sequence: CDR1 MDHEN, CDR2 SYDVKM. V dropped 8 bases and J dropped 0 bases, with 10 bases sitting between them. This CDR3 has 14 residues. CDR3 DNA: TGTGCCAGCCACAGGGAGTCGAACACCGGGGAGCTGTTTTTT. Translated: CASHRESNTGELFF.

V gene TRBV27 combines with J gene TRBJ2-7; D ambiguous. The germline V and J ends were trimmed by 6 bases and 3 bases, with 15 bases remaining between them. This CDR3 spans 14 amino acids. Germline CDR1 is MNHEY and CDR2 is SMNVEV (reference sequence). The CDR3 DNA reads as TGTGCCAGCAGCCGACTTTCGGTTGACTACGAGCAGTACTTC. Translation gives CASSRLSVDYEQYF.

The chain recombines TRBV4-2 with TRBJ2-7, with 9 bases identical to TRBD1. The CDR3 extends over 15 amino acids. Germline CDR1 reads LGHNA; CDR2 reads YNFKEQ. Trimming cost V 5 bases and J 3 bases; bases outside gene matches: 8. CDR3 amino acids: CASSFRGQGNYEQYF. The CDR3 nucleotides read TGTGCCAGCAGCTTCAGGGGACAGGGAAACTACGAGCAGTACTTC.

V gene TRBV7-6 combines with J gene TRBJ2-6; tentative D call: TRBD1 (6 bases). The CDR3 contains 19 residues. The germline V and J ends were trimmed by 5 bases and 0 bases, with 20 bases remaining between them. The germline V gene encodes CDR1 SGHVS and CDR2 FNYEAQ. CDR3 amino acids: CASSLETGPAISGANVLTF. DNA of the CDR3: TGTGCCAGCAGCCTGGAGACAGGACCCGCTATCTCTGGGGCCAACGTCCTGACTTTC.

This clone was seen once. The J gene is TRBJ2-1, the V gene TRBV5-4, with 7 positions matching TRBD2. This CDR3 spans 15 amino acids. Germline trimming cut 3 bases from V and 9 bases from J; bases unmatched to any gene: 12. Germline CDR1 and CDR2: SGHNT and YYREEE (reference sequence). DNA for the CDR3: TGTGCCAGCAGCTCCGCGGGAGTGGGCCGGGGTGAGCAGTTCTTC. The encoded protein is CASSSAGVGRGEQFF.

The gene calls are TRBV4-1 and TRBJ2-1; 8 bases match TRBD2. Germline V gene lookup returns CDR1 MGHRA and CDR2 YSYEKL. The CDR3 extends over 16 amino acids. V was pared by 4 bases and J by 9 bases, with 14 bases of the junction left unmatched. CDR3 sequence: CASSPLTSALIPEQFF. The DNA of the CDR3 is TGCGCCAGCAGCCCCCTGACTAGCGCCCTAATCCCTGAGCAGTTCTTC.

CDR3 residues: CSLSLGEVNEQFF. The CDR3 DNA reads TGCAGCCTCTCTCTCGGGGAGGTCAATGAGCAGTTCTTC. This sequence joins TRBV29-1 and TRBJ2-1; D possibly corresponds to TRBD2 (6 bases). Germline values: CDR1 SQVTM, CDR2 ANQGSEA. Trimming pared 8 bases from V and 6 bases from J, leaving 17 bases between. The CDR3 extends over 13 amino acids.